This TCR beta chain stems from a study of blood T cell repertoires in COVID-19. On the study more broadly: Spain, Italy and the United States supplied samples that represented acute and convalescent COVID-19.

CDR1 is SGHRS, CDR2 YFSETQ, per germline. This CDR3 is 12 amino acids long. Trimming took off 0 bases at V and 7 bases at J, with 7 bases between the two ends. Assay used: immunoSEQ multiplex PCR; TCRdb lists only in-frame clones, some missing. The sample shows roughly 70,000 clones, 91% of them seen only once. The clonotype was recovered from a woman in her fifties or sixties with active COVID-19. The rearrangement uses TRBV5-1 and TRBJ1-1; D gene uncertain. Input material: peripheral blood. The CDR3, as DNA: TGCGCCAGCAGCTTGGATGGCTTTGAAGCTTTCTTT. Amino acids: CASSLDGFEAFF.